A single sample is the source of the 23 T cell receptor beta chains below, sequenced in a study of regulatory T cells in long-lasting Graves disease. Regarding time point: persistent/refractory GD, antithyroid drugs over 5 years with positive TRAb. PBMCs were the source of the RNA used for TCR sequencing. Building the TCR beta libraries relied on iRepertoire HTBI primers, and CDR3 regions underwent Arm-PCR. TCRdb analysed the multiplex PCR reads with MiXCR anew, one entry per CDR3 protein. The repertoire consists of around 460,000 distinct CDR3 sequences, with under 25% occurring once and the leading ten covering around 12%. Sequences were derived from peripheral blood mononuclear cells (PBMCs), sampled when the disease was refractory, from a patient treated with antithyroid drugs. The source is a female donor with Graves disease.

This clonotype was seen ten or more times. The V and J genes are TRBV7-2 and TRBJ2-5; TRBD1 is a possible D gene (5 bases). CDR1 is SGHTA, CDR2 FQGNSA, per germline. V was trimmed by 7 bases and J by 7 bases, leaving 19 bases between them. CDR3 length: 14 residues. For the CDR3, the DNA is TGTGCCAGCAACGAGGCAGGGTCTCGTGGGACCCAGTACTTC. This encodes CASNEAGSRGTQYF.

There are many counts of this clonotype. The genes are TRBV5-5 and TRBJ2-5; 8 bases align to TRBD1. Unmatched junction bases numbered 4, after V lost 4 bases and J lost 2 bases. CDR1 is SGHKS, CDR2 YYEKEE, per germline (reference sequence). The CDR3 runs to 14 residues. Here the CDR3 DNA reads TGTGCCAGCAGCCGCACAGGGGGGCAAGAGACCCAGTACTTC. Its protein product is CASSRTGGQETQYF. The whole variable domain, remainder taken from reference TRBV5-5 and TRBJ2-5, is DAGVTQSPTHLIKTRGQQVTLRCSPISGHKSVSWYQQVLGQGPQFIFQYYEKEERGRGNFPDRFSARQFPNYSSELNVNALLLGDSALYLCASSRTGGQETQYFGPGTRLLVL.

Turning to this clonotype: With a far larger clone one base away, a read error is the likely cause. The genes are TRBV2 and TRBJ1-6; 8 nucleotides match TRBD1. The J call is in doubt because the DNA end fits TRBJ1-1 better. Germline V gives CDR1 SNHLY, CDR2 FYNNEI. The CDR3 is made up of 14 amino acids. CDR3 region: CASSDRGRDTEAFF. CDR3 bases: TGTGCCAGCAGTGACAGGGGGCGCGACACTGAAGCTTTCTTT.

The chain couples TRBV20-1 to TRBJ1-5; D gene uncertain. Germline V gene data show CDR1 as DFQATT and CDR2 as SNEGSKA (reference sequence). With 5 bases removed from V and 2 bases from J, the gap between germline ends came to 7 bases. The CDR3 is made up of 12 amino acids. In DNA, the CDR3 is TGCAGTGCTCTAGCCGGCAATCAGCCCCAGCATTTT. It is translated as CSALAGNQPQHF.

This clonotype was seen at least ten times. This chain links TRBV6-2 or TRBV6-3 with TRBJ1-2; the D gene is possibly TRBD1 (5 bases). Germline V lookup: CDR1 MNHEY, CDR2 SVGEGT. The V and J ends lost 6 bases and 4 bases respectively, with 15 bases between them. The CDR3 sequence is 14 residues long. CDR3 amino acids: CASSYLTAGYGYTF. The DNA for the CDR3 is TGTGCCAGCAGCTACCTGACAGCCGGCTATGGCTACACCTTC.

As DNA, the CDR3 is TGTGCCAGCAGCCAACACCAAGGCCCCAATGCCAAAAACATTCAGTACTTC. This gives the protein CASSQHQGPNAKNIQYF. The rearrangement uses TRBV4-2 and TRBJ2-4, with D uncertain. The germline V and J ends were trimmed by 2 bases and 1 base, with 15 bases remaining between them. The germline gives CDR1 LGHNA, CDR2 YNFKEQ. CDR3 length equals 17 residues.

In its sample, this clonotype was seen many times. This rearrangement joins TRBV7-9 to TRBJ2-7; 10 bases line up with TRBD2. The germline V gene encodes CDR1 SEHNR and CDR2 FQNEAQ (reference sequence). V gave up 5 bases and J gave up 2 bases; unmatched junction bases: 6. There are 15 residues in the CDR3. CDR3 sequence: CASSRLGTSAYEQYF. CDR3 sequence (DNA): TGTGCCAGCAGCCGCTTGGGGACTAGCGCCTACGAGCAGTACTTC.

This sequence joins TRBV4-3 and TRBJ1-4; D is undetermined. Trimming took off 4 bases at V and 0 bases at J, with 9 bases between the two ends. The CDR3 runs to 15 residues. The V gene's germline CDR1 is LGHNA and CDR2 YSLEER. CDR3 bases: TGCGCCAGCAGCCGCCGACCGACAACTAATGAAAAACTGTTTTTT. Translation gives CASSRRPTTNEKLFF.

This clonotype has only a few counts. The rearrangement links TRBV28 to TRBJ2-2; D unclear. V lost 5 bases and J lost 4, with 8 bases in between. CDR1 and CDR2 from the germline V gene are MDHEN and SYDVKM. This CDR3 contains 13 residues. The CDR3 bases are TGTGCCAGCAGTGGGCACGGCACCGGGGAGCTGTTTTTT. Amino acid sequence: CASSGHGTGELFF.

There are many counts of this clonotype. The CDR3 nucleotides are TGTGCCACCCAGCCAACGGGACAGGGCGGCACTGAAGCTTTCTTT. As protein: CATQPTGQGGTEAFF. V is TRBV12-3 or TRBV12-4 and J is TRBJ1-1, with 9 bases fitting TRBD1. This CDR3 has 15 amino acids. The ends lost 10 bases at V and 4 bases at J; junction bases unmatched: 13.

As regards this clonotype: At one end the junction does not follow the germline gene, possibly because of a read error. The gene calls are TRBV9 and TRBJ2-2; D perhaps matches TRBD1 (5 bases). The CDR3 is 15 residues long. Germline V lookup: CDR1 SGDLS, CDR2 YYNGEE. The CDR3 loop is CASSLGAAYTGELFF. CDR3 bases: TGCGCCAGCAGCTTAGGGGCAGCCTACACCGGGGAGCTGTTTTTT.

The chain joins TRBV20-1 to TRBJ1-5, with 8 bases identical to TRBD1. The CDR3 consists of 13 residues. V was clipped by 6 bases and J by 7 bases; unmatched bases: 8. Germline CDR1 DFQATT, CDR2 SNEGSKA (reference sequence). Here the CDR3 reads CSARTGTGQPQHF. CDR3 nucleotides: TGCAGTGCCCGGACAGGGACTGGACAGCCCCAGCATTTT.

The chain uses TRBV7-3 and TRBJ1-1, with D unresolved. The CDR3 has 14 residues. Trimming cost V 0 bases and J 0 bases, with 5 bases left between them. Germline assignment: CDR1 SGHTA and CDR2 FQGTGA. The CDR3 nucleotides are TGTGCCAGCAGCTTAACGTTAGTGAACACTGAAGCTTTCTTT. Protein: CASSLTLVNTEAFF.

This clonotype was picked up many times. V is TRBV6-2 or TRBV6-3 and J is TRBJ1-4; D possibly corresponds to TRBD1 (5 bases). Trimming left V 2 bases short and J 5 bases short, with 9 bases between. The CDR3 extends over 14 amino acids. Germline V gene data show CDR1 as MNHEY and CDR2 as SVGEGT. This CDR3 is CASSYGTENEKLFF. The CDR3 DNA reads TGTGCCAGCAGTTACGGGACCGAGAATGAAAAACTGTTTTTT.

V usage is TRBV10-3 and J usage is TRBJ2-2; maybe TRBD2 (5 bases). This CDR3 contains 13 residues. Trimming left V 10 bases short and J 0 bases short, with 9 bases between. CDR1 and CDR2 (germline): ENHRY, SYGVKD. CDR3 DNA sequence: TGTGCCAACTTGGACTCGAACACCGGGGAGCTGTTTTTT. Encoded protein: CANLDSNTGELFF.

The rearrangement links TRBV20-1 to TRBJ2-5; D gene unclear. The CDR3 has 13 amino acids. Germline CDR1 is DFQATT and CDR2 is SNEGSKA (reference sequence). Deletions cut 3 bases from V and 2 bases from J, with 10 bases between. The CDR3 protein is CSARSMVQETQYF. CDR3 nucleotide sequence: TGCAGTGCTAGGAGCATGGTACAAGAGACCCAGTACTTC.

This clonotype occurred a few times. V gene TRBV6-2 or TRBV6-3 combines with J gene TRBJ1-2; 8 nucleotides align to TRBD1. Germline trimming cut 2 bases from V and 1 base from J; bases unmatched to any gene: 15. CDR1 MNHEY and CDR2 SVGEGT come from the germline V gene. This CDR3 has 19 amino acids. The CDR3 here is CASSYHGAGQGTFNYGYTF. In nucleotides, the CDR3 is TGTGCCAGCAGTTACCATGGGGCTGGACAGGGTACCTTTAACTATGGCTACACCTTC.

As for this clonotype: This sequence is one base from a far larger clone and is likely a read error. This rearrangement joins TRBV11-3 to TRBJ1-1; D might be TRBD1 (5 bases). This CDR3 spans 13 amino acids. Between the trimmed V and J ends, which lost 6 bases and 0 bases, there was a span of 8 bases. Germline V gene data show CDR1 as SGHNT and CDR2 as YENEEA. CDR3 region: CASSARVNTEAFF. In nucleotides, the CDR3 is TGTGCCAGCAGTGCCAGGGTGAACACTGAAGCTTTCTTT.

This chain joins TRBV2 and TRBJ2-5; TRBD2 aligns across 7 bases. This CDR3 is 14 amino acids long. In germline, CDR1 is SNHLY, CDR2 FYNNEI. V lost 3 bases and J lost 5; bases outside the gene matches: 6. The CDR3: CASSEVSGGETQYF. The CDR3, as DNA: TGTGCCAGCAGTGAGGTGTCGGGAGGTGAGACCCAGTACTTC.

The rearrangement uses TRBV28 and TRBJ2-1; 9 bases are a match to TRBD2. V lost 2 bases and J lost 9; bases outside the gene matches: 8. CDR1 and CDR2 from the germline V gene are MDHEN and SYDVKM. The CDR3 consists of 15 residues. DNA of the CDR3: TGTGCCAGCAGTTTAGAACTAGCGGGTTTTACTGAGCAGTTCTTC. It is translated as CASSLELAGFTEQFF.

This clonotype has just a few counts. The chain uses TRBV9 and TRBJ2-2; a possible D gene is TRBD1 (5 bases). Deletions cut 2 bases from V and 4 bases from J, with 9 bases between. The CDR3 is 14 amino acids. CDR1 is SGDLS and CDR2 is YYNGEE in the germline V gene. The CDR3, as DNA: TGTGCCAGCAGCGTCGGACAAGCCACCGGGGAGCTGTTTTTT. Translated: CASSVGQATGELFF.

On this clonotype itself: It may be a read error: a sequence one base away is much more abundant. The rearrangement uses TRBV28 and TRBJ1-2; no reliable D call. This CDR3 contains 11 residues. From germline, CDR1 is MDHEN and CDR2 SYDVKM. The V and J ends lost 6 bases and 8 bases respectively, with 10 bases between them. The CDR3 spells CASRAGQGYTF. The CDR3, as DNA: TGTGCCAGCAGGGCAGGTCAAGGCTACACCTTC.

This clonotype was recorded many times. The chain uses TRBV28 and TRBJ1-2; D remains ambiguous. The CDR3 consists of 13 residues. V lost 3 bases and J 8 bases, leaving 13 bases between the germline ends. Germline-derived CDR1 and CDR2 are MDHEN and SYDVKM. The CDR3 DNA reads TGTGCCAGCAGTTTTATCGGGTTAAACGGCTACACCTTC. It translates to CASSFIGLNGYTF.